This T cell receptor (beta chain) was profiled in a study of T-cell memory formation after mild COVID-19. General study findings and limits: There was a balanced CD4/CD8 profile in clones contracting day 15 to 85, and later expanders leaned CD4+. Cross-reactive memory apparently joined, as some responding clones appeared in pre-infection memory.

This clonotype was detected ten times or more. Antigen unknown. The junction departs from the called germline gene at one end, perhaps through a read error. The germline gives CDR1 SGHRS, CDR2 YFSETQ. The CDR3 has 14 amino acids. Constant-segment primers were used for 5'RACE, and the resulting TCR alpha and TCR beta cDNA libraries carried sample barcodes and UMIs. TCRdb processed the 5' RACE reads anew with MiXCR; each CDR3 protein has one entry. The repertoire holds a few hundred thousand distinct CDR3 sequences, 20% to 25% seen once, with 20% to 25% in the top ten. The specimen sequenced was PBMCs or a T cell subset sorted from them (not recorded which). The genes are TRBV5-1 and TRBJ2-7; 7 nucleotides match TRBD1. This TCR came from a man younger than 35 who had mild COVID-19 (a few samples of this study predate the infection). Cell type and time point are not known. The DNA of the CDR3 is TGTGCCAGCAGCTTAGGAACAGGGGCCTACGAGCAGTACTTC. This sequence encodes CASSLGTGAYEQYF.